The entry below describes one T cell receptor beta chain. The sample comes from a study of blood T cell repertoires in COVID-19. Background on the study: T cells, B-cell-depleted T cells, or PBMCs provided the cDNA or gDNA that served as material.

J lost 4 bases, V lost 1 base, and 7 bases had no gene match. Germline V gives CDR1 LGHNA, CDR2 YSLEER. The CDR3 is made up of 16 amino acids. Generated by immunoSEQ multiplex PCR, the TCRdb table keeps only in-frame clones and is missing some. The data contain around 310,000 clones, nearly 90% of them seen just once; the ten biggest clones take up 0.95% to 1.3%. Sequenced sample: peripheral blood. J is TRBJ1-2 and V is TRBV4-3; 9 bases agree with TRBD1. This clonotype originated in a woman between 40 and 55 years old with COVID-19, enrolled during active disease. The DNA of the CDR3 is TGCGCCAGCAGCCAAGTGTTGGACAGGGGCAGCTATGGCTACACCTTC. As protein: CASSQVLDRGSYGYTF.